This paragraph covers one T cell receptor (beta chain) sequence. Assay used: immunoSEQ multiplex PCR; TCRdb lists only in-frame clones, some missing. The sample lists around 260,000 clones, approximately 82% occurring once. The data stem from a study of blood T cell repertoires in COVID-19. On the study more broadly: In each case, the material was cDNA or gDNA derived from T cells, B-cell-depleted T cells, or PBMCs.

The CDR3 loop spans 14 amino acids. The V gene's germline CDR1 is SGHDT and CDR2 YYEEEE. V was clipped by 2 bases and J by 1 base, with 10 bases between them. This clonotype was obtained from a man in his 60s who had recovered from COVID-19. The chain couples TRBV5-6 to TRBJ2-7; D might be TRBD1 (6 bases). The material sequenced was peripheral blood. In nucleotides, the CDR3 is TGTGCCAGCAGCTTAGACAGGTTTTCCTACGAGCAGTACTTC. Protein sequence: CASSLDRFSYEQYF.